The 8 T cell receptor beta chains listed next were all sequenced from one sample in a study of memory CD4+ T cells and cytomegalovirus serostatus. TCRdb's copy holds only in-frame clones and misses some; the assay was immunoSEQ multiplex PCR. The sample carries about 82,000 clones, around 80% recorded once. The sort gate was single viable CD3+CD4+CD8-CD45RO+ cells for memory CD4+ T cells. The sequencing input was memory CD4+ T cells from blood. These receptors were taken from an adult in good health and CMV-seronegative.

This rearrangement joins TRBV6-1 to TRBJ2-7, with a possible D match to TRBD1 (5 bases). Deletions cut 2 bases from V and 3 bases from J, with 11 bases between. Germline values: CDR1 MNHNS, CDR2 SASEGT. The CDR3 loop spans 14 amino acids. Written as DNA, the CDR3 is TGTGCCAGCAGTGAACCGACAGCCCGCTACGAGCAGTACTTC. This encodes CASSEPTARYEQYF.

For the CDR3, the DNA is TGTGCCAGCAGTTTCCGACTTGGCAGCTACGAGCAGTACTTC. As protein: CASSFRLGSYEQYF. The chain recombines TRBV6-6 with TRBJ2-7; D not certain. The V and J ends lost 4 bases and 3 bases respectively, with 13 bases between them. This CDR3 region has 14 residues. Looked up from germline, CDR1 is MNHNY and CDR2 is SVGAGI (reference sequence).

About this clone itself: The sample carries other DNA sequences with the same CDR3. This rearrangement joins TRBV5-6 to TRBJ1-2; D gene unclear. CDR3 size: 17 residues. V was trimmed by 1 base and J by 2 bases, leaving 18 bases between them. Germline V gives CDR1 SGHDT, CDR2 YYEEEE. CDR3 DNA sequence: TGTGCCAGCAGCTTGTTGAGTTCTCGACTCATAAACTATGGCTACACCTTC. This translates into CASSLLSSRLINYGYTF. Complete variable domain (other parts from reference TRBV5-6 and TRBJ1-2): DAGVTQSPTHLIKTRGQQVTLRCSPKSGHDTVSWYQQALGQGPQFIFQYYEEEERQRGNFPDRFSGHQFPNYSSELNVNALLLGDSALYLCASSLLSSRLINYGYTFGSGTRLTVV.

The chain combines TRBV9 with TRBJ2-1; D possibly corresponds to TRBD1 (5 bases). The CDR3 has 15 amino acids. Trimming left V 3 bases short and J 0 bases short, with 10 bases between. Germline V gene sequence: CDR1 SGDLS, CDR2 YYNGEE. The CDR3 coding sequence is TGTGCCAGCAGCGAGGGGCTGAGCTCCTACAATGAGCAGTTCTTC. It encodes CASSEGLSSYNEQFF.

As DNA, the CDR3 is TGTGCCAGTAGTATAACCGGGACAGTCTATGGCTACACCTTC. This sequence encodes CASSITGTVYGYTF. The V gene is TRBV19, the J gene TRBJ1-2, with TRBD1 matching over 7 bases. After removal of 2 bases from V and 4 bases from J, the junction contained 4 bases not matched to a gene. In germline, CDR1 is LNHDA, CDR2 SQIVND (reference sequence). This CDR3 is 14 amino acids long.

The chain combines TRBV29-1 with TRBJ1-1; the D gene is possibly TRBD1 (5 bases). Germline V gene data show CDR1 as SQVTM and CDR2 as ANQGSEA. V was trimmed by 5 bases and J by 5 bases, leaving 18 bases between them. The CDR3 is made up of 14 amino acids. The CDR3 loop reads CSVPGRNHGTEAFF. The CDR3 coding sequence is TGCAGCGTTCCGGGACGGAACCACGGAACTGAAGCTTTCTTT.

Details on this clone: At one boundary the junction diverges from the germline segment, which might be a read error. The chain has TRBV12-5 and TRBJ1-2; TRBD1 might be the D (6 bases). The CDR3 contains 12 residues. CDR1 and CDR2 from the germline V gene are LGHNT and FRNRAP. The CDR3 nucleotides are TGTGCTAGTGGTTTGGGGTCCGGTGGACAGCACTTC. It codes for CASGLGSGGQHF.

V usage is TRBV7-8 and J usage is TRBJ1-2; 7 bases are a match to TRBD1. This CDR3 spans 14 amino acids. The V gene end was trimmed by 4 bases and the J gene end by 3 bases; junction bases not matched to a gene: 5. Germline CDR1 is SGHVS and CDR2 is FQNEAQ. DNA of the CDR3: TGTGCCAGCAGCTCAGGACAGGCTGACTATGGCTACACCTTC. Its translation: CASSSGQADYGYTF. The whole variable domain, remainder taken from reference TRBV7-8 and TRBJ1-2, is GAGVSQSPRYKVAKRGQDVALRCDPISGHVSLFWYQQALGQGPEFLTYFQNEAQLDKSGLPSDRFFAERPEGSVSTLKIQRTQQEDSAVYLCASSSGQADYGYTFGSGTRLTVV.